The next 9 T cell receptor beta chains were all read from a single sample in a study of cytomegalovirus exposure and HLA in healthy donors. Assay used: immunoSEQ multiplex PCR; TCRdb lists only in-frame clones, some missing. The sample holds some 210,000 clones, more than 75% seen once. Source material: PBMCs. The receptors shown here come from a woman in her late teens or twenties in good health and CMV-seropositive.

The rearrangement joins TRBV28 to TRBJ2-3; D remains ambiguous. The V and J ends lost 2 bases and 6 bases respectively, with 12 bases between them. Per the germline V gene, CDR1 is MDHEN and CDR2 is SYDVKM. The CDR3 runs 14 residues. CDR3 sequence reads: CASSLSPRVDTQYF. Here the CDR3 DNA reads TGTGCCAGCAGTTTAAGCCCTCGGGTGGATACGCAGTATTTT.

This rearrangement joins TRBV5-1 to TRBJ2-5; 9 bases fit TRBD2. The CDR3 sequence is 14 residues long. The V and J ends lost 1 base and 5 bases, in that order; junction bases with no gene match: 3. Per germline, CDR1 SGHRS and CDR2 YFSETQ. CDR3 sequence: CASSLTSGWETQYF. The CDR3 bases are TGCGCCAGCAGCTTGACTAGCGGGTGGGAGACCCAGTACTTC. Combining the CDR3 with reference TRBV5-1 and TRBJ2-5 gives the whole variable domain KAGVTQTPRYLIKTRGQQVTLSCSPISGHRSVSWYQQTPGQGLQFLFEYFSETQRNKGNFPGRFSGRQFSNSRSEMNVSTLELGDSALYLCASSLTSGWETQYFGPGTRLLVL.

This sequence joins TRBV27 and TRBJ1-1, with a tentative D call TRBD1 (6 bases). Germline lookup yields CDR1 MNHEY and CDR2 SMNVEV (reference sequence). Trimming shortened V by 4 bases and J by 2 bases, and 8 bases separated the two germline ends. This CDR3 is 13 amino acids long. The CDR3 spells CASSYGTNTEAFF. The CDR3 nucleotides are TGTGCCAGCAGTTATGGGACAAACACTGAAGCTTTCTTT.

The CDR3 protein is CASSVQSTGNTGELFF. The CDR3 DNA reads TGTGCCAGCAGCGTCCAGTCGACAGGGAACACCGGGGAGCTGTTTTTT. The genes are TRBV9 and TRBJ2-2; possible D gene TRBD1, 6 bases. Trimming removed 2 bases from V and 1 base from J, with 12 bases in between. The CDR3 runs 16 residues. Germline V gives CDR1 SGDLS, CDR2 YYNGEE.

The chain joins TRBV9 to TRBJ2-7; 7 bases align to TRBD2. The CDR3 extends over 16 amino acids. Germline CDR1 reads SGDLS; CDR2 reads YYNGEE. Germline trimming cut 4 bases from V and 6 bases from J; bases unmatched to any gene: 16. The chain's CDR3 is CASSPRLMAGEGEQYF. CDR3 nucleotide sequence: TGTGCCAGCAGCCCCCGCTTAATGGCGGGAGAGGGCGAGCAGTACTTC.

V usage is TRBV27 and J usage is TRBJ2-1; 9 bases are shared with TRBD2. Germline lookup yields CDR1 MNHEY and CDR2 SMNVEV (reference sequence). V shed 3 bases and J 4 bases; nucleotides not matched to a gene: 4. This CDR3 comprises 15 residues. The chain's CDR3 is CASSLTSGTYNEQFF. As DNA, the CDR3 is TGTGCCAGCAGTTTGACTAGCGGAACATACAATGAGCAGTTCTTC.

CDR3 sequence (DNA): TGTGCCAGCAGCTACAGGGCGTCGAACACTGAAGCTTTCTTT. The encoded protein is CASSYRASNTEAFF. This chain joins TRBV11-2 and TRBJ1-1, with a tentative D call TRBD1 (6 bases). Trimming cost V 4 bases and J 1 base, with 10 bases left between them. Germline-derived CDR1 and CDR2 are SGHAT and FQNNGV. The CDR3 covers 14 residues. Complete variable domain (other parts from reference TRBV11-2 and TRBJ1-1): EAGVAQSPRYKIIEKRQSVAFWCNPISGHATLYWYQQILGQGPKLLIQFQNNGVVDDSQLPKDRFSAERLKGVDSTLKIQPAKLEDSAVYLCASSYRASNTEAFFGQGTRLTVV.

The chain employs TRBV28 and TRBJ2-7, with D uncertain. V lost 2 bases, J lost 5 bases, and 10 bases lay in between. CDR3 length: 13 residues. Per germline, CDR1 MDHEN and CDR2 SYDVKM. CDR3 nucleotides: TGTGCCAGCAGTTTAAACTTGGTCAACGAGCAGTACTTC. It codes for CASSLNLVNEQYF.

On this clone: Distinct nucleotide sequences in the sample also encode this CDR3. The V gene is TRBV5-1, the J gene TRBJ2-1, with a weak D call TRBD2 (5 bases). Germline loops: CDR1 SGHRS, CDR2 YFSETQ. The CDR3 length is 14 residues. V was trimmed by 3 bases and J by 3 bases, leaving 10 bases between them. CDR3: CASSSSGGYNEQFF. Here the CDR3 DNA reads TGCGCCAGCAGCTCTAGTGGAGGCTACAATGAGCAGTTCTTC.